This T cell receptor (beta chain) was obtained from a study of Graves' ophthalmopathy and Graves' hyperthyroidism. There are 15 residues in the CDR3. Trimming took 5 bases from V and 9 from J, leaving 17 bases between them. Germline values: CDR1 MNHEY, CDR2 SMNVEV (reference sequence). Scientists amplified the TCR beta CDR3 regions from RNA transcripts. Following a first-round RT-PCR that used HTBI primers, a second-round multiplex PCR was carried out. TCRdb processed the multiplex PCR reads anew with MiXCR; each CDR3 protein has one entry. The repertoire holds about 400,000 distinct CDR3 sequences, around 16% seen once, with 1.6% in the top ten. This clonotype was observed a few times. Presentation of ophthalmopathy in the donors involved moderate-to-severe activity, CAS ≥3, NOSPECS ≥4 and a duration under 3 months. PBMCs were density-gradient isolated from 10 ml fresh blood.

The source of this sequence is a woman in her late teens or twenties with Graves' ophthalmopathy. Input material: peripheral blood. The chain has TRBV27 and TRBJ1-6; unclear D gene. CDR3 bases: TGTGCCAGCAGTCCCCCCGTGGCAGATCTTTCACCCCTCCACTTT. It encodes CASSPPVADLSPLHF.